A selection of T cell receptor beta chains follows, all from one sample in a study of T cell repertoires in cytomegalovirus infection. TCRdb re-called the reads through MiXCR, storing one row per CDR3 protein. The sample contains 400,000 to 550,000 distinct CDR3 sequences, about 10% of which appear only once. Sequencing used PBMCs. These receptors came from a human donor in good health (CMV status not recorded). Some clones in this sample may be carry-over from other donors' samples. Each CDR3 is given without its conserved first and last residue. Size is stated for part of the rows, as once, few or many counts, or as a class when the clone is expanded.

V	size	J	CDR3
TRBV5-1	many	TRBJ2-7	ASSTVNSDEQY
TRBV14	many	TRBJ2-7	ASSPQGLGMY
TRBV20-1	few	TRBJ2-3	SASRTSGRTDTQY
TRBV11-2	many	TRBJ1-4	ASTLAGGGSEKLF
TRBV6-5	many	TRBJ1-2	ASSYSSRGGINYGYT
TRBV29-1	few	TRBJ2-6	SVEDPGSPFNVLT
TRBV20-1	few	TRBJ1-2	SARVRAGHGYT
TRBV5-4	.	TRBJ2-1	ASSLGQGTPQF
TRBV20-1	.	TRBJ2-3	SVPESGSGTDTQY
TRBV6-6	few	TRBJ2-7	ASSYTAPGLGGDEQY
TRBV7-3	many	TRBJ2-1	ASSRSGGAVNEQF
TRBV9	many	TRBJ2-7	ASSGRLAGGRNEQY
TRBV12-3/TRBV12-4	many	TRBJ2-1	ASSLGPGGGNNEQF
TRBV29-1	many	TRBJ2-7	SVVGTYPYEQY
TRBV24-1	few	TRBJ2-3	ATSDPTGDTQY
TRBV20-1	.	TRBJ2-1	SAMTSGINVGEQF
TRBV5-4	.	TRBJ1-2	ASSAQGWFYGYT
TRBV6-1	many	TRBJ1-6	ASSTLGGVPYNSPLH
TRBV7-6	.	TRBJ2-1	ASSFGTGNFNEQF
TRBV30	few	TRBJ1-3	AWTGRLSSGNTIY
TRBV20-1	many	TRBJ1-4	SWTGEEEKLF
TRBV5-1	many	TRBJ2-2	ASSFYREANTGELF
TRBV7-2	.	TRBJ1-6	ASSLAGASYNSPLH
TRBV7-6	many	TRBJ1-5	ASSLGVRGRDNQPQH
TRBV2	many	TRBJ2-2	ASAVEEGGELF
TRBV20-1	.	TRBJ1-2	SARRGTYGYT
TRBV29-1	many	TRBJ2-3	SVQVGSSTDTQY
TRBV19	.	TRBJ2-7	ASHGRAGSYEQY
TRBV2	few	TRBJ2-4	ASRPIWGLTLNIQY
TRBV19	many	TRBJ2-1	ASSISGAGGHEQF
TRBV24-1	.	TRBJ2-5	ATSDLGSQETQY
TRBV6-6	.	TRBJ1-2	ASSYSTGARGYT
TRBV12-3/TRBV12-4	many	TRBJ2-1	ASSLAAEQF
TRBV12-3/TRBV12-4	.	TRBJ2-7	ASSLRQGRDEQY
TRBV10-3	few	TRBJ1-4	AISERDRGERGEKLF
TRBV6-6	many	TRBJ1-6	ASRPARGTDSPLH
TRBV11-3	many	TRBJ2-2	ASSLGGLAGNTGELF
TRBV20-1	.	TRBJ1-2	SASSRGLGFGYT
TRBV7-9	many	TRBJ2-3	ASSTGLAGELDTQY
TRBV2	few	TRBJ2-5	ASSVFSGGPETQY
TRBV5-8	.	TRBJ2-1	ASSHHFGV
TRBV9	few	TRBJ1-2	ASSTSDRLTYGYT
TRBV6-6	few	TRBJ2-1	ASRDYDNEQF
TRBV11-2	many	TRBJ2-7	ASSKTGRRPYEQY
TRBV6-1	many	TRBJ2-7	ASCPGWSYEQY
TRBV28	many	TRBJ2-2	ASTRVRGGTSAGGELF
TRBV28	.	TRBJ1-5	ASSLEFGRPQH
TRBV29-1	few	TRBJ1-2	SGSGYT
TRBV5-1	many	TRBJ2-3	ASSLDDADTQY
TRBV12-3/TRBV12-4	many	TRBJ2-4	ASSFSPGGIAKNIQY
TRBV6-4	few	TRBJ2-3	ASSVSGGRDTQY
TRBV19	many	TRBJ2-5	ASSGLAGGRQETQY
TRBV7-8	many	TRBJ2-7	ASSFLAGTGVLREQY
TRBV7-3	many	TRBJ2-5	ASSPTGNQETQY
TRBV7-9	.	TRBJ2-2	ASSLRRLAGVGTGELF
TRBV19	.	TRBJ1-2	ASSTTGDAYGYT
TRBV24-1	many	TRBJ1-2	ATSDYRDRVGYT